The 26 T cell receptor beta chains presented below share a single source sample, sequenced in a study of cytomegalovirus exposure and HLA in healthy donors. 13 Jbeta primers and 60 Vbeta primers were used for the PCR. Assay: immunoSEQ multiplex PCR; the TCRdb copy retains only in-frame clones and omits some. The sample yields around 170,000 clones, approximately 88% seen once. Sequencing used PBMCs. The origin of the receptors is a woman between 50 and 59 years old in good health and CMV-seropositive.

V and J are TRBV5-5 and TRBJ1-4; D gene ambiguous. CDR1 is SGHKS, CDR2 YYEKEE, per germline (reference sequence). Trimming stripped 3 bases from V and 0 bases from J, with 9 bases between. This CDR3 contains 15 residues. CDR3 in amino acids: CASSSYTATNEKLFF. The CDR3, as DNA: TGTGCCAGCAGCTCCTACACAGCAACTAATGAAAAACTGTTTTTT.

This sequence joins TRBV5-1 and TRBJ1-2; a possible D gene is TRBD1 (6 bases). V lost 4 bases and J lost 1, with 8 bases in between. The CDR3 spans 13 residues. Germline V CDR1 and CDR2: SGHRS, YFSETQ. The CDR3 bases are TGCGCCAGCAGCCTGGACAGTAACTATGGCTACACCTTC. Amino acid sequence: CASSLDSNYGYTF. Complete variable domain (other parts from reference TRBV5-1 and TRBJ1-2): KAGVTQTPRYLIKTRGQQVTLSCSPISGHRSVSWYQQTPGQGLQFLFEYFSETQRNKGNFPGRFSGRQFSNSRSEMNVSTLELGDSALYLCASSLDSNYGYTFGSGTRLTVV.

V gene TRBV18 combines with J gene TRBJ1-6; D gene ambiguous. V lost 2 bases, J lost 7 bases, and 9 bases lay in between. CDR3 length: 14 residues. Looked up from germline, CDR1 is KGHSH and CDR2 is LQKENI. The CDR3 sequence is CASSPSSGNSPLHF. CDR3 DNA sequence: TGTGCCAGCTCACCATCCTCGGGGAATTCACCCCTCCACTTT.

The chain combines TRBV7-8 with TRBJ1-6; 8 bases are shared with TRBD1. V shed 3 bases and J 0 bases; nucleotides not matched to a gene: 10. The CDR3 is made up of 19 amino acids. Germline CDR1 is SGHVS and CDR2 is FQNEAQ. This CDR3 reads CASSLTGDFPHSYNSPLHF. Here the CDR3 DNA reads TGTGCCAGCAGCTTGACAGGGGACTTTCCCCACTCCTATAATTCACCCCTCCACTTT.

This clone appeared a single time. J is TRBJ1-6 and V is TRBV2; 7 bases are shared with TRBD1. Germline CDR1 SNHLY, CDR2 FYNNEI. V lost 7 bases to trimming and J lost 10 bases; unmatched junction nucleotides: 10. This CDR3 is built from 14 residues. The CDR3 is CASKEETGRSPLHF. DNA for the CDR3: TGTGCCAGCAAGGAAGAGACAGGGCGGTCACCCCTCCACTTT.

A few counts support this clone. V gene TRBV11-2 combines with J gene TRBJ1-2; D is uncertain. The CDR3 is made up of 13 amino acids. Germline V gives CDR1 SGHAT, CDR2 FQNNGV. Trimming took 3 bases from V and 5 from J, leaving 10 bases between them. CDR3 residues: CASSFVADYGYTF. CDR3 sequence (DNA): TGTGCCAGCAGCTTCGTGGCGGATTATGGCTACACCTTC.

This chain links TRBV4-2 with TRBJ2-1, with 13 bases that match TRBD2. Trimming at V came to 4 bases and at J to 4 bases, leaving 7 bases not matched to a gene. Germline V gene lookup returns CDR1 LGHNA and CDR2 YNFKEQ. The CDR3 spans 17 residues. The DNA for the CDR3 is TGTGCCAGCAGCCTCGGGACTAGCGGGGATTCGTACAATGAGCAGTTCTTC. Amino acids: CASSLGTSGDSYNEQFF.

V and J are TRBV7-2 and TRBJ2-2; no clear D. V shed 3 bases and J shed 2 bases, with 4 bases lying between them. Germline V lookup: CDR1 SGHTA, CDR2 FQGNSA. The CDR3 consists of 13 residues. Here the CDR3 DNA reads TGTGCCAGCAGCTTTCCAAACACCGGGGAGCTGTTTTTT. Translation: CASSFPNTGELFF.

V gene TRBV18 combines with J gene TRBJ1-5; D gene unclear. The V gene's germline CDR1 is KGHSH and CDR2 LQKENI. V was trimmed by 3 bases and J by 5 bases, leaving 11 bases between them. This CDR3 region has 14 residues. The CDR3 reads CASSPRDSDQPQHF. The DNA of the CDR3 is TGTGCCAGCTCACCTCGCGATTCCGATCAGCCCCAGCATTTT.

V and J are TRBV27 and TRBJ2-3, with a possible D match to TRBD2 (6 bases). Germline V CDR1 and CDR2: MNHEY, SMNVEV (reference sequence). CDR3 size: 16 residues. V was clipped by 2 bases and J by 0 bases, with 12 bases between them. CDR3 nucleotide sequence: TGTGCCAGCAGTTTACCAGGGACTTCTAGCACAGATACGCAGTATTTT. It codes for CASSLPGTSSTDTQYF.

This clone has a single count. V is TRBV19 and J is TRBJ1-5; 7 nucleotides line up with TRBD1. Trimming cost V 8 bases and J 4 bases; bases outside gene matches: 8. This CDR3 has 14 residues. The germline V gene has CDR1 LNHDA and CDR2 SQIVND (reference sequence). CDR3 loop: CASSTGTDNQPQHF. The CDR3 DNA follows: TGTGCCAGTTCAACCGGGACAGATAATCAGCCCCAGCATTTT. Using reference TRBV19 and TRBJ1-5 for the parts outside the CDR3, the full variable domain is DGGITQSPKYLFRKEGQNVTLSCEQNLNHDAMYWYRQDPGQGLRLIYYSQIVNDFQKGDIAEGYSVSREKKESFPLTVTSAQKNPTAFYLCASSTGTDNQPQHFGDGTRLSIL.

The chain has TRBV10-1 and TRBJ2-3; 9 bases align to TRBD2. V dropped 5 bases and J dropped 3; count of bases not matched to a gene: 6. In germline, CDR1 is WNHNN, CDR2 SYGVQD (reference sequence). CDR3 length: 15 amino acids. The CDR3 region has the DNA TGCGCCAGCAGTACCCTCGCGGGGGGGACAGATACGCAGTATTTT. This codes for CASSTLAGGTDTQYF.

V usage is TRBV6-1 and J usage is TRBJ2-7; D gene uncertain. Germline V gene sequence: CDR1 MNHNS, CDR2 SASEGT. This CDR3 has 10 amino acids. Trimming stripped 10 bases from V and 3 bases from J, with 7 bases between. For the CDR3, the DNA is TGTGCCACCCTGAGCTACGAGCAGTACTTC. It codes for CATLSYEQYF.

The rearrangement joins TRBV27 to TRBJ2-3, with TRBD2 matching 14 bases. The V gene's germline CDR1 is MNHEY and CDR2 SMNVEV (reference sequence). The CDR3 totals 15 residues. The V gene end was trimmed by 3 bases and the J gene end by 6 bases; junction bases not matched to a gene: 2. The CDR3 is CASSLTSGGDDTQYF. For the CDR3, the DNA is TGTGCCAGCAGTTTGACTAGCGGGGGGGACGATACGCAGTATTTT.

The chain joins TRBV5-1 to TRBJ2-5; 9 bases map to TRBD1. Germline CDR1 SGHRS, CDR2 YFSETQ. This CDR3 region has 15 residues. V lost 4 bases to trimming and J lost 0 bases; unmatched junction nucleotides: 4. The CDR3 DNA reads TGCGCCAGCAGCCGGGGGGACAGGGACCAAGAGACCCAGTACTTC. Translating it yields CASSRGDRDQETQYF.

This chain uses TRBV30 with TRBJ2-7; 7 bases match TRBD1. Looked up from germline, CDR1 is GTSNPN and CDR2 is SVGIG (reference sequence). J gave up 6 bases and V 3 bases, and 2 bases lay outside the gene matches. This CDR3 is built from 11 residues. This chain's CDR3 is CAWSNRGEQYF. Here the CDR3 DNA reads TGTGCCTGGAGCAACAGGGGCGAGCAGTACTTC.

The chain joins TRBV28 to TRBJ2-2, with 11 bases identical to TRBD2. The V gene's germline CDR1 is MDHEN and CDR2 SYDVKM. The CDR3 spans 16 residues. The ends lost 3 bases at V and 7 bases at J; junction bases unmatched: 7. CDR3 nucleotide sequence: TGTGCCAGCAGTTTCACTAGCGGGGGCCCCCACGGGGAGCTGTTTTTT. It is translated as CASSFTSGGPHGELFF.

The genes are TRBV6-1 and TRBJ2-2, with 10 bases identical to TRBD1. This CDR3 spans 17 amino acids. CDR1 is MNHNS, CDR2 SASEGT, per germline. V lost 3 bases, J lost 7 bases, and 11 bases stayed unmatched. CDR3 nucleotide sequence: TGTGCCAGCAGTGATCCCCGGGACAGGGGTCGAGTCGGGGAGCTGTTTTTT. This gives the protein CASSDPRDRGRVGELFF.

The chain employs TRBV6-6 and TRBJ1-4; D is unclear. The CDR3 is made up of 13 amino acids. Between the trimmed V and J ends, which lost 6 bases and 3 bases, there was a span of 8 bases. Looked up from germline, CDR1 is MNHNY and CDR2 is SVGAGI (reference sequence). CDR3 protein: CASRGVANEKLFF. CDR3 nucleotide sequence: TGTGCCAGCAGGGGAGTGGCTAATGAAAAACTGTTTTTT.

The chain has TRBV7-3 and TRBJ2-5; 12 nucleotides line up with TRBD2. The CDR3 is 15 residues long. Trimming took 4 bases from V and 5 from J; bases not matched to a gene: 5. Germline V gene lookup returns CDR1 SGHTA and CDR2 FQGTGA. CDR3 in amino acids: CASSSLAGGLETQYF. The CDR3 DNA sequence: TGTGCCAGCAGCTCTCTAGCGGGGGGGCTCGAGACCCAGTACTTC.

This chain joins TRBV5-4 and TRBJ2-2; D remains unclear. Trimming cost V 2 bases and J 1 base, with 12 bases left between them. The germline V gene encodes CDR1 SGHNT and CDR2 YYREEE (reference sequence). This CDR3 contains 16 residues. Written as DNA, the CDR3 is TGTGCCAGCAGCTTCCCCCTAAGTGGGAACACCGGGGAGCTGTTTTTT. Translated, it gives CASSFPLSGNTGELFF. Using reference TRBV5-4 and TRBJ2-2 for the parts outside the CDR3, the full variable domain is ETGVTQSPTHLIKTRGQQVTLRCSSQSGHNTVSWYQQALGQGPQFIFQYYREEENGRGNFPPRFSGLQFPNYSSELNVNALELDDSALYLCASSFPLSGNTGELFFGEGSRLTVL.

The chain uses TRBV11-1 and TRBJ1-2; no definite D call. V dropped 1 base and J dropped 2 bases, with 5 bases sitting between them. This CDR3 comprises 13 residues. Germline V gene sequence: CDR1 SGHAT, CDR2 FQDESV (reference sequence). The CDR3 loop reads CASSLDKNYGYTF. The CDR3 DNA reads as TGTGCCAGCAGCTTAGACAAGAACTATGGCTACACCTTC.

This sequence joins TRBV9 and TRBJ2-5; 7 bases map to TRBD1. This CDR3 comprises 14 residues. The V gene end was trimmed by 4 bases and the J gene end by 2 bases; junction bases not matched to a gene: 5. CDR1 SGDLS and CDR2 YYNGEE come from the germline V gene. The CDR3 protein is CASSPQGKQETQYF. Here the CDR3 DNA reads TGTGCCAGCAGCCCACAGGGGAAACAAGAGACCCAGTACTTC.

V and J are TRBV2 and TRBJ2-5; D gene uncertain. Per the germline V gene, CDR1 is SNHLY and CDR2 is FYNNEI. The CDR3 runs 14 residues. Trimming pared 10 bases from V and 3 bases from J, leaving 18 bases between. The CDR3 DNA reads TGTGCCACCGCAGCCCCCTATGAGGAAGAGACCCAGTACTTC. Protein sequence: CATAAPYEEETQYF.

V and J are TRBV12-5 and TRBJ2-1; TRBD1 matches at 10 bases. J gave up 9 bases and V 7 bases, and 18 bases lay outside the gene matches. The CDR3 is 17 residues long. CDR1 is LGHNT and CDR2 is FRNRAP in the germline V gene. Here the CDR3 DNA reads TGTGCTAGTGCCCCCGCCCCCGAGGACAGGGGGTACGGTGAGCAGTTCTTC. Its translation: CASAPAPEDRGYGEQFF.

CDR3 in amino acids: CASSSRGRGNEQYF. CDR3 DNA sequence: TGTGCCAGCAGCTCCAGGGGTAGAGGCAACGAGCAGTACTTC. The V gene is TRBV5-6, the J gene TRBJ2-7; D possibly corresponds to TRBD1 (6 bases). This CDR3 has 14 amino acids. Deletions cut 3 bases from V and 5 bases from J, with 15 bases between. CDR1 and CDR2 (germline): SGHDT, YYEEEE.